This T cell receptor (beta chain) was captured in a study of T cell repertoires and HLA-DP antigens. Per germline, CDR1 MNHNY and CDR2 SVGAGI (reference sequence). V was cut by 6 bases and J by 1 base, with 11 bases left in between. The CDR3 is made up of 14 amino acids. With regard to this clone: Antigen unknown.

Using immunoSEQ multiplex PCR, the repertoire was profiled, and TCRdb retains in-frame clones only, with some absent. The sample has about 120,000 clones, 80% to 95% seen once. The TCR comes from a woman between 18 and 29 years old in good health and CMV-seronegative. This chain uses TRBV6-6 with TRBJ2-3; D is uncertain. Source material: CD4+ T cells from PBMCs. CDR3 protein: CASSRKTRTDTQYF. The CDR3 coding sequence is TGTGCCAGCAGCAGGAAGACGCGCACAGATACGCAGTATTTT.